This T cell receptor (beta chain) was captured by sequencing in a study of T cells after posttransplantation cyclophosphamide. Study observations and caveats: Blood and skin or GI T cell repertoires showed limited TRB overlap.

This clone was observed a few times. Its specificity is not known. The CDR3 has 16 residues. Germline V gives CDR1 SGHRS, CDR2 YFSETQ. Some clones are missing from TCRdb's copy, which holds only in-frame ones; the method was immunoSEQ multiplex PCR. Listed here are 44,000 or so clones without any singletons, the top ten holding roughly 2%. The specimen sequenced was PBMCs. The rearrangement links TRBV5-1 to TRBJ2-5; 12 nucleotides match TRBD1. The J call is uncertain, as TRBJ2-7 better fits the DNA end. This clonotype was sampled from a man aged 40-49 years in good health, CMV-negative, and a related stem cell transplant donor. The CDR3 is CASSPGTGGRAYEQYF. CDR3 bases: TGCGCCAGCAGCCCCGGGACAGGGGGCCGTGCGTACGAGCAGTACTTC.